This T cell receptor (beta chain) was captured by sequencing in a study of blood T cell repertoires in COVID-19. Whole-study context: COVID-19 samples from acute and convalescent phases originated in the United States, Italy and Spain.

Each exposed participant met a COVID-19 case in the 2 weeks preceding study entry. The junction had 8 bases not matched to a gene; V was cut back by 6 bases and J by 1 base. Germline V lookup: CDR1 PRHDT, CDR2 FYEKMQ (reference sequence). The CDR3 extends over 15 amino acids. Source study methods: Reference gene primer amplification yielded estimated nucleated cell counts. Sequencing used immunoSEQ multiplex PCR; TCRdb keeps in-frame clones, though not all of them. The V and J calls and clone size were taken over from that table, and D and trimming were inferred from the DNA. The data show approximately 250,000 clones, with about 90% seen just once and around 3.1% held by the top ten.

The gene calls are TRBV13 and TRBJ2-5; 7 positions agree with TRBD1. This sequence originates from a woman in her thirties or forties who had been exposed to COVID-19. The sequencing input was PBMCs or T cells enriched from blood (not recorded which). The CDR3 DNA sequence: TGTGCCAGCAGGAGGACAGGTTCGGGCCAAGAGACCCAGTACTTC. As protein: CASRRTGSGQETQYF.